This T cell receptor beta chain came from a study of shared clonotypes between healthy human individuals. The V gene's germline CDR1 is KGHSH and CDR2 LQKENI. V gave up 5 bases and J gave up 1 base, with 16 bases separating them. The CDR3 loop spans 16 amino acids. Measured with immunoSEQ multiplex PCR; TCRdb has only the in-frame clones, and not every one. The sample lists about 2.4 million clones; roughly 92% were seen once. Specimen: naive CD4+ T cells sorted from blood. Subset of the sample: CD45RA+ positively selected. This chain connects TRBV18 to TRBJ2-3; possible D gene TRBD2, 6 bases. This TCR derives from a man between 18 and 29 years old in good health. CDR3 bases: TGTGCCAGCTCAACGGACGGAGGGAAGGGCACAGATACGCAGTATTTT. Translation: CASSTDGGKGTDTQYF. The full variable domain, rest sourced from reference TRBV18 and TRBJ2-3, is NAGVMQNPRHLVRRRGQEARLRCSPMKGHSHVYWYRQLPEEGLKFMVYLQKENIIDESGMPKERFSAEFPKEGPSILRIQQVVRGDSAAYFCASSTDGGKGTDTQYFGPGTRLTVL.